This T cell receptor beta chain derives from a study of cytomegalovirus exposure and HLA in healthy donors. Study results and limitations: Several of the most significant clusters appeared, in a later analysis, to be linked to common viral pathogens. Across donors, most TCRs were seen rarely, yet some public ones were widespread.

Though probably carrying unrecorded immune exposures, donors were nominally healthy at sampling. Primers for the PCR totalled 60 Vbeta and 13 Jbeta. Measured with immunoSEQ multiplex PCR; TCRdb has only the in-frame clones, and not every one. The data hold 150,000 to 200,000 clones, with just over 75% observed a single time. The V end was cut by 8 bases, the J end by 8 bases, with 18 bases between. Germline CDR1 and CDR2: SQVTM and ANQGSEA. The CDR3 extends over 12 amino acids. Concerning this clone: Antigen specificity is unknown.

This receptor was taken from a woman in her twenties or thirties in good health and CMV-seropositive. The sequenced material came from PBMCs. The chain couples TRBV29-1 to TRBJ1-2; possible D gene TRBD1, 6 bases. The DNA of the CDR3 is TGCAGCATAACAGGGAGGGGACAAGGCTACACCTTC. Its translation: CSITGRGQGYTF.